The 18 T cell receptor beta chains below all came from one sample that was sequenced in a study of tissue T cells after allogeneic stem cell transplantation. Time point indicated: mouse harvest day 7 after allogeneic transplant. Each mouse received 10^7 T-cell-depleted marrow cells plus 10^6 splenic CD5+ T cells by tail vein. Only in-frame clones appear in the TCRdb table, and some are missing; sequencing was by immunoSEQ multiplex PCR. The sample includes approximately 7,000 clones, approximately 52% seen only once; the top ten take about 5%. The material sequenced was gut tissue. The receptors were gathered from a female BALB/c mouse given C57BL/6 T cells with graft-versus-host disease after an allogeneic hematopoietic cell transplant.

As for this clone: The listed genes are named as in mouse. The sequenced fragment ends 1 residue before the CDR3 boundary, so the rest is inferred from the germline J gene. The V and J genes are TRBV19 and TRBJ1-3; possible D gene TRBD1, 5 bases. V was trimmed by 4 bases and J by 4 bases, leaving 6 bases between them. Germline V gene sequence: CDR1 FNHDT, CDR2 SITEND (reference sequence). The CDR3 runs 12 residues. This CDR3 reads CASSPGGNTLYF. The CDR3 DNA, read in part, is TGTGCCAGCAGTCCAGGGGGAAATACGCTCTAT.

Concerning this clone itself: These gene names are mouse names. The CDR3 goes on 1 residue after the read ends, and that part is filled in from the germline J gene. The chain uses TRBV26 and TRBJ2-7; no definite D call. The ends were cut back, 0 bases at V and 0 bases at J, with 6 bases in the middle. The length of the CDR3 is 14 residues. In germline, CDR1 is KGHPV, CDR2 FQNQEV (reference sequence). The CDR3 bases that were read are TGTGCCAGCAGTCTGTCGACATACTCCTATGAACAGTAC. Its protein is CASSLSTYSYEQY. The CDR3 reads in full as CASSLSTYSYEQYF.

About this clone itself: These gene names are mouse names. The read gets to within 1 residue of the CDR3 end, and the germline J gene fills in the rest. The rearrangement uses TRBV19 and TRBJ2-1; no clear D. The V gene lost 3 bases and the J gene lost 2 bases, with 9 bases spanning the gap. Germline V CDR1 and CDR2: FNHDT, SITEND (reference sequence). This CDR3 contains 14 residues. The sequenced part of the CDR3 DNA is TGTGCCAGCAGTACCCCGGGGTACTATGCTGAGCAGTTC. It specifies CASSTPGYYAEQF. The whole CDR3 sequence is CASSTPGYYAEQFF.

Turning to this clone: Genes here carry mouse names. The read ends 1 residue before the CDR3 terminus; that terminus is restored from the germline J gene. This chain uses TRBV26 with TRBJ2-5, with unresolved D. V lost 1 base and J 6 bases, leaving 2 bases between the germline ends. CDR1 and CDR2 from the germline V gene are KGHPV and FQNQEV (reference sequence). The CDR3 is 11 amino acids. The covered CDR3 bases are TGTGCCAGCAGTCTGTTCGACACCCAGTAC. It codes for CASSLFDTQY. The complete CDR3 reads CASSLFDTQYF. Drawing the rest from reference TRBV26 and TRBJ2-5, the complete variable domain is NSKVIQTPRYLVKGQGQKAKMRCIPEKGHPVVFWYQQNKNNEFKFLINFQNQEVLQQIDMTEKRFSAECPSNSPCSLEIQSSEAGDSALYLCASSLFDTQYFGPGTRLLVL.

As concerns this clone: The germline and genes are mouse ones. This CDR3 reads CASSPQQNNNQAPLF. CDR3 DNA, as far as it was read: TGTGCCAGCTCTCCTCAACAGAATAACAACCAGGCTCCGCTT. V is TRBV12-2 and J is TRBJ1-5; no definite D call. The observed sequence ends 1 residue before the CDR3 terminus, with the missing tail filled in from the germline J gene. With 2 bases removed from V and 0 bases from J, the gap between germline ends came to 10 bases. Looked up from germline, CDR1 is SGHLS and CDR2 is HYDKME. The CDR3 loop spans 15 amino acids.

About this clone: The gene names given are mouse names. Partial CDR3 DNA: TGTGCCTGGAGCCGGGACTGGGGGGCCCCCGGGCAGCTCTAC. Residues: CAWSRDWGAPGQLY. The full CDR3 sequence reads CAWSRDWGAPGQLYF. This chain links TRBV31 with TRBJ2-2; 12 nucleotides agree with TRBD2. The CDR3 is cut off 1 residue early in the read; its end comes from the germline J gene. The V gene end was trimmed by 3 bases and the J gene end by 6 bases; junction bases not matched to a gene: 5. Germline CDR1 is GKSSPN and CDR2 is SITVG. The CDR3 is made up of 15 amino acids. The whole variable domain, remainder taken from reference TRBV31 and TRBJ2-2, is AQTIHQWPVAEIKAVGSPLSLGCTIKGKSSPNLYWYWQATGGTLQQLFYSITVGQVESVVQLNLSASRPKDDQFILSTEKLLLSHSGFYLCAWSRDWGAPGQLYFGEGSKLTVL.

With respect to this clone: Gene names follow the mouse nomenclature. Partial CDR3 DNA: TGTGCCAGCGGACTGGGGTCAGAAACGCTGTAT. Amino acid sequence: CASGLGSETLY. The complete CDR3 reads CASGLGSETLYF. The J gene is TRBJ2-3, the V gene TRBV13-1; TRBD2 agrees at 9 bases. The read falls 1 residue short of the CDR3 end, and the missing part is taken from the germline J gene. The CDR3 is 12 amino acids. V gave up 7 bases and J gave up 4 bases; unmatched junction bases: 1. Germline values: CDR1 NSHNY, CDR2 SYGAGN.

This clone was seen only once. Any gene name here is a mouse gene name. The observed sequence ends 1 residue before the CDR3 terminus, with the missing tail filled in from the germline J gene. The genes are TRBV19 and TRBJ2-3; weak D call: TRBD2 (7 bases). The length of the CDR3 is 16 residues. Trimming shortened V by 2 bases and J by 0 bases, and 13 bases separated the two germline ends. Looked up from germline, CDR1 is FNHDT and CDR2 is SITEND (reference sequence). The part of the CDR3 DNA that was read is TGTGCCAGCAGTATCAGCCTGGGGGCTAGTGCAGAAACGCTGTAT. Translating it yields CASSISLGASAETLY. The full CDR3 protein is CASSISLGASAETLYF.

Notes on this clone: Gene names refer to mouse genes. The CDR3 is cut off 1 residue early in the read; its end comes from the germline J gene. The chain links TRBV19 to TRBJ2-1, with 8 bases matching TRBD2. CDR1 and CDR2 from the germline V gene are FNHDT and SITEND (reference sequence). Trimming took 0 bases from V and 6 from J; bases not matched to a gene: 2. CDR3 length: 14 amino acids. CDR3 bases read: TGTGCCAGCAGTATAGTCTGGGGGGTTGCTGAGCAGTTC. This encodes CASSIVWGVAEQF. The whole CDR3 protein is CASSIVWGVAEQFF. Full variable domain (outside the CDR3, taken from reference TRBV19 and TRBJ2-1): GGIITQTPKFLIGQEGQKLTLKCQQNFNHDTMYWYRQDSGKGLRLIYYSITENDLQKGDLSEGYDASREKKSSFSLTVTSAQKNEMAVFLCASSIVWGVAEQFFGPGTRLTVL.

Only a few counts were recorded for this clone. Mouse germline and gene names are used. The sequence runs out 1 residue before the end of the CDR3; the remainder is reconstructed from the germline J gene. The genes are TRBV14 and TRBJ2-3; 8 positions match TRBD2. CDR1 and CDR2 (germline): SGHDT, FRDEAV. The V segment lost 2 bases and the J segment 1 base; nucleotides outside the gene matches: 6. This CDR3 contains 16 residues. The CDR3 loop is CASSLGGAHGAETLYF. The DNA read from the CDR3 is TGTGCCAGCAGTTTGGGGGGGGCGCATGGTGCAGAAACGCTGTAT.

This clone was picked up a small number of times. Gene labels here are mouse ones. From the germline J gene comes the end of the CDR3, since the read stops 1 residue before it. The rearrangement joins TRBV26 to TRBJ1-3; possibly TRBD1 for D (5 bases). The CDR3 is made up of 15 amino acids. The V gene's germline CDR1 is KGHPV and CDR2 FQNQEV (reference sequence). The V end was cut by 4 bases, the J end by 0 bases, with 10 bases between. The sequenced part of the CDR3 DNA is TGTGCCAGCAGTCCCCTGGGGGTTTCTGGAAATACGCTCTAT. As protein: CASSPLGVSGNTLY. The whole CDR3 sequence is CASSPLGVSGNTLYF.

As to this clone: The genes are named according to mouse. The read halts 1 residue ahead of the CDR3 end, with the missing end drawn from the germline J gene. V and J are TRBV29 and TRBJ1-2, with D perhaps matching TRBD1 (5 bases). CDR3 length: 11 amino acids. V was cut by 8 bases and J by 2 bases, with 6 bases left in between. Germline CDR1 is MSHET and CDR2 is SYDVDS. This CDR3 reads CASRGNSDYTF. Incomplete CDR3 DNA: TGTGCTAGCCGGGGGAACTCCGACTACACC.

On this clone itself: Gene names are the mouse ones. From the germline J gene comes the end of the CDR3, since the read stops 1 residue before it. The J gene is TRBJ1-1, the V gene TRBV19; 7 bases map to TRBD1. The junction had 4 bases not matched to a gene; V was cut back by 1 base and J by 1 base. CDR3 length: 15 amino acids. The germline gives CDR1 FNHDT, CDR2 SITEND (reference sequence). CDR3 sequence reads: CASSITGTENTEVFF. Incomplete CDR3 DNA: TGTGCCAGCAGTATAACCGGGACAGAAAACACAGAAGTCTTC.

Remarks on this clone: The gene names given are mouse names. The CDR3 is cut off 1 residue early in the read; its end comes from the germline J gene. This chain links TRBV26 with TRBJ2-3; no definite D call. The CDR3 extends over 13 amino acids. Germline V lookup: CDR1 KGHPV, CDR2 FQNQEV (reference sequence). The V end lost 2 bases, the J end lost 0 bases, and 3 bases lay between the germline ends. CDR3 bases read: TGTGCCAGCAGTCTGGGCAGTGCAGAAACGCTGTAT. Protein sequence: CASSLGSAETLY. The full CDR3 reads CASSLGSAETLYF.

This clone turned up a few times. Mouse germline and gene names are used. The DNA ends 1 residue before the CDR3 does, and the rest of the CDR3 is filled in from the germline J gene. V is TRBV23 and J is TRBJ2-7; whether TRBD1, the table's D call, matches the DNA was not checked. This CDR3 spans 13 amino acids. Germline CDR1 and CDR2: KGHTA and FQNQQP. Partial CDR3 DNA: TGCTCCAGCAGTCAATACGGGACACATGAACAGTAC. It specifies CSSSQYGTHEQY. In full, the CDR3 reads CSSSQYGTHEQYF.

On this clone itself: Gene names follow the mouse nomenclature. The read gets to within 1 residue of the CDR3 end, and the germline J gene fills in the rest. The chain uses TRBV1 and TRBJ2-1; unclear D gene. The V and J ends lost 3 bases and 5 bases respectively, with 8 bases between them. CDR1 and CDR2 (germline): NSQYPW, LRSPGD (reference sequence). The CDR3 length is 13 residues. CDR3 in amino acids: CTCSARGDAEQFF. CDR3 bases read: TGCACCTGCAGTGCCCGGGGAGATGCTGAGCAGTTC. The whole variable domain, remainder taken from reference TRBV1 and TRBJ2-1, is VTLLEQNPRWRLVPRGQAVNLRCILKNSQYPWMSWYQQDLQKQLQWLFTLRSPGDKEVKSLPGADYLATRVTDTELRLQVANMSQGRTLYCTCSARGDAEQFFGPGTRLTVL.

The table lists this clone with a few counts. All gene names here are mouse names. Coverage ceases 1 residue before the CDR3 finishes, and the germline J gene fills in the end. The chain couples TRBV23 to TRBJ2-7; no DNA check was done on the table's D call, TRBD2. Germline CDR1 and CDR2: KGHTA and FQNQQP. The CDR3 spans 14 residues. This CDR3 reads CSSSQSAGGVEQYF. The sequenced part of the CDR3 DNA is TGCTCCAGCAGTCAATCTGCTGGGGGGGTTGAACAGTAC.

About this clone: Germline and genes here are mouse. Read data end 1 residue before the CDR3 end; the end is taken from the germline J gene. The chain recombines TRBV26 with TRBJ1-1; D is perhaps TRBD1 (6 bases). The CDR3 is made up of 11 amino acids. The V and J ends lost 4 bases and 8 bases respectively, with 8 bases between them. CDR1 and CDR2 (germline): KGHPV, FQNQEV (reference sequence). The CDR3 sequence is CASSRGGEVFF. The CDR3 bases that were read are TGTGCCAGCAGTCGAGGGGGTGAAGTCTTC.